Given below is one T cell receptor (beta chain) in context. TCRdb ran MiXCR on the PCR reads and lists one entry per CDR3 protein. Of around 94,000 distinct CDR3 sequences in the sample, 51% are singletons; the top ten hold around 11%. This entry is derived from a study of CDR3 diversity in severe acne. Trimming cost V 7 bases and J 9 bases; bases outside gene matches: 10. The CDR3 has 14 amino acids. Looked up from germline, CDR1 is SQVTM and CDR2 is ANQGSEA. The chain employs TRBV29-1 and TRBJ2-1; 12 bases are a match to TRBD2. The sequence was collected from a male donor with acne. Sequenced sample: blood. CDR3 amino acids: CSDLSTSGSSEQFF. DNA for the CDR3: TGCAGCGACCTATCGACTAGCGGGAGTTCTGAGCAGTTCTTC.